These 12 T cell receptor beta chains originate from one sample sequenced in a study of cytomegalovirus exposure and HLA in healthy donors. The method was immunoSEQ multiplex PCR; TCRdb's version includes in-frame clones alone and lacks a portion of them. The table has roughly 120,000 clones, 94% seen once. Source material: PBMCs. These receptor sequences come from a woman aged 18-29 years in good health and CMV-seronegative.

V and J are TRBV6-1 and TRBJ1-3; the match to TRBD1 covers 9 bases. The germline V gene encodes CDR1 MNHNS and CDR2 SASEGT. The J segment lost 5 bases and the V segment lost 3 bases, leaving 2 bases of the junction unmatched. The CDR3 is 14 residues long. CDR3 loop: CASSEGTGRNTIYF. CDR3 in DNA: TGTGCCAGCAGTGAGGGGACAGGGCGAAACACCATATATTTT.

This clone has a single count. This sequence joins TRBV28 and TRBJ1-5; no definite D call. CDR1 and CDR2 from the germline V gene are MDHEN and SYDVKM. The CDR3 totals 17 residues. V was cut by 7 bases and J by 0 bases, with 19 bases left in between. The CDR3 loop is CASTLNPTTYSNQPQHF. CDR3 bases: TGTGCCAGCACCCTAAATCCGACAACATATAGCAATCAGCCCCAGCATTTT.

The CDR3 DNA is TGTGCCAGCAGCTTAGTGGTAGCGAGTTACAATGAGCAGTTCTTC. This encodes CASSLVVASYNEQFF. The chain employs TRBV11-2 and TRBJ2-1; the D gene is possibly TRBD2 (5 bases). The CDR3 sequence is 15 residues long. Germline V gene data show CDR1 as SGHAT and CDR2 as FQNNGV. Trimming stripped 1 base from V and 4 bases from J, with 11 bases between.

The chain joins TRBV28 to TRBJ1-5; D call uncertain. The CDR3 is made up of 12 amino acids. V lost 11 bases, J lost 5 bases, and 13 bases lay in between. Germline CDR1 is MDHEN and CDR2 is SYDVKM. This CDR3 reads CALSTGDQPQHF. CDR3 sequence (DNA): TGTGCCCTCAGCACCGGGGATCAGCCCCAGCATTTT.

The rearrangement joins TRBV4-1 to TRBJ2-7, with D possibly TRBD1 on 5 matching bases. Germline-derived CDR1 and CDR2 are MGHRA and YSYEKL. Trimming stripped 3 bases from V and 0 bases from J, with 15 bases between. This CDR3 is 16 amino acids long. The CDR3 sequence is CASSQDGHLSSYEQYF. The CDR3 bases are TGCGCCAGCAGCCAGGACGGACACTTGAGCTCCTACGAGCAGTACTTC.

This chain joins TRBV4-2 and TRBJ2-1; D not resolved. The CDR3 extends over 14 amino acids. From germline, CDR1 is LGHNA and CDR2 YNFKEQ. The V and J ends lost 0 bases and 9 bases respectively, with 12 bases between them. CDR3 sequence (DNA): TGTGCCAGCAGCCAAGAAATGGAGTTCCGTGAGCAGTTCTTC. This encodes CASSQEMEFREQFF.

This clone was recorded once. The chain combines TRBV5-4 with TRBJ1-4, with D possibly being TRBD1 (5 bases). V dropped 4 bases and J dropped 3 bases, with 16 bases sitting between them. The length of the CDR3 is 16 residues. CDR1 and CDR2 from the germline V gene are SGHNT and YYREEE (reference sequence). The CDR3 coding sequence is TGTGCCAGCAGCGTAGGGGCAATAGCGGCTAATGAAAAACTGTTTTTT. Translation: CASSVGAIAANEKLFF.

CDR3 bases: TGTGCCTGGTCCTTCCGTCTGAACACTGAAGCTTTCTTT. Translation gives CAWSFRLNTEAFF. This chain uses TRBV30 with TRBJ1-1, with D unclear. Deletions cut 5 bases from V and 0 bases from J, with 10 bases between. CDR1 is GTSNPN, CDR2 SVGIG, per germline (reference sequence). This CDR3 contains 13 residues.

CDR3 sequence reads: CAWSASTSGKLFF. DNA of the CDR3: TGTGCCTGGAGTGCCTCAACGAGTGGAAAACTGTTTTTT. The chain has TRBV30 and TRBJ1-4; D not resolved. The V end lost 1 base, the J end lost 10 bases, and 13 bases lay between the germline ends. The CDR3 sequence is 13 residues long. Germline CDR1 GTSNPN, CDR2 SVGIG (reference sequence).

This rearrangement joins TRBV5-1 to TRBJ2-7; 9 positions agree with TRBD1. The ends lost 4 bases at V and 1 base at J; junction bases unmatched: 6. The CDR3 contains 15 residues. CDR1 is SGHRS, CDR2 YFSETQ, per germline. This chain's CDR3 is CASSAPGTGSYEQYF. CDR3 coding DNA: TGCGCCAGCAGCGCCCCCGGGACAGGGTCCTACGAGCAGTACTTC.

The chain uses TRBV2 and TRBJ2-5, with 8 bases fitting TRBD1. V trimming: 5 bases; J trimming: 2 bases; junction bases outside the gene matches: 7. The germline gives CDR1 SNHLY, CDR2 FYNNEI. CDR3 length: 15 residues. In DNA, the CDR3 is TGTGCCAGCAGTCAAGGGACAGGTCGACAAGAGACCCAGTACTTC. Its protein product is CASSQGTGRQETQYF.

This chain uses TRBV6-1 with TRBJ2-6; D possibly corresponds to TRBD2 (6 bases). This CDR3 region has 14 residues. Trimming cost V 11 bases and J 1 base, with 12 bases left between them. Germline-derived CDR1 and CDR2 are MNHNS and SASEGT. CDR3 protein: CAGEADSGANVLTF. The CDR3 DNA reads TGTGCCGGGGAGGCTGATTCTGGGGCCAACGTCCTGACTTTC.